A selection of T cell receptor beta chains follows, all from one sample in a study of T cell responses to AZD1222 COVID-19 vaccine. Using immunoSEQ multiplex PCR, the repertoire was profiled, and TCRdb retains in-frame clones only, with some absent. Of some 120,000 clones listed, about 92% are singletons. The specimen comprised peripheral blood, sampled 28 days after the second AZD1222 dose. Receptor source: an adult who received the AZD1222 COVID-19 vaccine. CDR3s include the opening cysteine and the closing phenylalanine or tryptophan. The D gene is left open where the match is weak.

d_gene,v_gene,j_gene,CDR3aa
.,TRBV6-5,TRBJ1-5,CASSYGGNSNQPQHF
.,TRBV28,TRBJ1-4,CASSPLPGFNEKLFF
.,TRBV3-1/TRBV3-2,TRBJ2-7,CASSQEYGQGGYEQYF
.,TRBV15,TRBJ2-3,CATSRDGQSTDTQYF
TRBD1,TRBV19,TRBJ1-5,CASADRDGNQPQHF
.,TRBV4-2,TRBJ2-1,CASSSHVARSYNEQFF
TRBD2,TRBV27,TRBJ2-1,CASSYVLAGGPAMKNEQFF
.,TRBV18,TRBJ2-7,CASSPRDTGVGEQYF
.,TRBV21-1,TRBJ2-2,CASSKVGGRGGTGELFF
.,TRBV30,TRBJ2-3,CAWTPLRGLNTDTQYF
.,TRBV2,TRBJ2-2,CASRGLINTGELFF
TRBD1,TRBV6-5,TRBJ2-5,CAGGQGEETQYF
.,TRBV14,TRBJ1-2,CASSQGRWDDGYTF
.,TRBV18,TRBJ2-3,CASSPKRQDLGDTQYF
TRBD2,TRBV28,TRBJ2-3,CASSLGGSGTDTQYF
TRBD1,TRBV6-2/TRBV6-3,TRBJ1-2,CASSYSIMRQGDPGYTF
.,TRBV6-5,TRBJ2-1,CASTDLYNEQFF
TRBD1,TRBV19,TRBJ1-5,CASTRGALLSNQPQHF
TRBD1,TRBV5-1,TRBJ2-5,CASSSAQGSGETQYF
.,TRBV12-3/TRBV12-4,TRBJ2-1,CASSFGTEQFF
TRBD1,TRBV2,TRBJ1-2,CASSVLFGGGAGGYTF
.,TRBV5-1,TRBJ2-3,CASSDASNMVTDTQYF
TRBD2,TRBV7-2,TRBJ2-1,CASSFELAGDNEQFF
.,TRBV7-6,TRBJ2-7,CASSRDNSYEQYF
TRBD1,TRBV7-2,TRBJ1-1,CASSSGGASTEAFF
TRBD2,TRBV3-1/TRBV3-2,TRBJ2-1,CASSHAGTSGRVFNEQFF
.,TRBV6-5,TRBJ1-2,CASRDSYGYTF
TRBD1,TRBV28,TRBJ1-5,CASTDRGLSWLGNQPQHF
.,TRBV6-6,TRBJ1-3,CASSRQAYSGNTIYF
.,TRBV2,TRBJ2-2,CASSELVTGELFF
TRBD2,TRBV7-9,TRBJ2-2,CASSFRTSGIGELFF
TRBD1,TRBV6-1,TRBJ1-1,CASSDPPGQRNTEAFF
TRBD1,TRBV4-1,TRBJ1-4,CASSRWETGADEKLFF
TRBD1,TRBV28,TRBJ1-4,CASSSDRGHEKLFF
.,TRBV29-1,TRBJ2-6,CSVKQGTGANVLTF
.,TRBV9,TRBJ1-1,CASSEGRGVTEAFF
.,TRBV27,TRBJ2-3,CASSFFGVTDTQYF
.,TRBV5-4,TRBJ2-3,CASSAAGTHLREYF
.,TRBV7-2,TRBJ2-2,CASSRLRGPNTGELFF
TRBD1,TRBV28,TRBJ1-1,CASNLPYPPDRSNTEAFF